The rows below give T cell receptor beta chains drawn from one sample of a study of shared clonotypes between healthy human individuals. Only in-frame clones appear in the TCRdb table, and some are missing; sequencing was by immunoSEQ multiplex PCR. This sample has roughly 2,300,000 clones; about nine tenths occur once, and the top ten carry 0.3% to 0.4%. The sample taken for sequencing was naive CD4+ T cells from PBMCs. Receptor source: a man between 18 and 35 years old in good health. Some clones in this sample may be carry-over from other donors' samples. Both conserved end residues are part of each CDR3. A D gene is named only where the DNA matches it firmly. Size is stated for part of the rows, as once, few or many counts, or as a class when the clone is expanded.

TRBJ2-5	once	TRBD2	TRBV5-4	CASSWASGTLETQYF	TGTGCCAGCAGCTGGGCTAGCGGGACTCTAGAGACCCAGTACTTC
TRBJ2-2	NA	TRBD2	TRBV9	CASSVGTSANTGELFF	TGTGCCAGCAGCGTTGGGACTAGCGCGAACACCGGGGAGCTGTTTTTT
TRBJ1-3	NA	TRBD1	TRBV30	CAWSVSRTGLSGNTIYF	TGTGCCTGGAGTGTAAGCCGGACAGGGCTCTCTGGAAACACCATATATTTT
TRBJ2-7	NA	NA	TRBV18	CASSLTRAQGNYEQYF	TGTGCCAGCTCACTTACCCGGGCCCAGGGAAACTACGAGCAGTACTTC
TRBJ1-5	few	NA	TRBV4-2	CASSQVYSDQPQHF	TGTGCCAGCAGCCAAGTTTATTCGGATCAGCCCCAGCATTTT
TRBJ1-3	NA	NA	TRBV15	CATSRESGGWDTIYF	TGTGCCACCAGCAGAGAGTCGGGGGGCTGGGACACCATATATTTT
TRBJ2-5	NA	TRBD1	TRBV10-3	CAISEQTGIQETQYF	TGTGCCATCAGTGAGCAGACAGGGATTCAAGAGACCCAGTACTTC
TRBJ1-4	few	NA	TRBV5-4	CASSLLGGEKLFF	TGTGCCAGCAGCTTGCTCGGGGGTGAAAAACTGTTTTTT
TRBJ1-2	NA	NA	TRBV4-3	CASSQGSGANYGYTF	TGCGCCAGCAGCCAAGGGTCCGGAGCTAACTATGGCTACACCTTC
TRBJ1-2	NA	NA	TRBV9	CASSLNYGYTF	TGTGCCAGCAGCCTGAACTATGGCTACACCTTC
TRBJ2-7	NA	TRBD1	TRBV20-1	CSGQGSYEQYF	TGCAGTGGACAGGGCAGCTACGAGCAGTACTTC
TRBJ2-7	NA	NA	TRBV9	CASSVATGDPYEQYF	TGTGCCAGCAGCGTAGCCACCGGAGACCCCTACGAGCAGTACTTC
TRBJ1-2	NA	NA	TRBV4-3	CASSQEGGNGYTF	TGCGCCAGCAGCCAAGAAGGGGGGAATGGCTACACCTTC
TRBJ2-3	NA	NA	TRBV18	CASSYRQGGGRSTDTQYF	TGTGCCAGCTCCTACCGGCAGGGGGGCGGGCGCAGCACAGATACGCAGTATTTT
TRBJ2-1	NA	TRBD1	TRBV29-1	CSVYIRTGSSYNEQFF	TGCAGCGTTTATATTCGGACAGGGAGCTCCTACAATGAGCAGTTCTTC
TRBJ2-1	few	NA	TRBV23-1	CASSFSGVKDNEQFF	TGCGCCAGCAGTTTCTCAGGGGTTAAGGACAATGAGCAGTTCTTC
TRBJ2-3	NA	TRBD2	TRBV7-3	CASSLRGSVAGDRADTQYF	TGTGCCAGCAGCTTAAGGGGAAGCGTAGCGGGAGATCGAGCAGATACGCAGTATTTT
TRBJ2-2	NA	NA	TRBV29-1	CSVERGSTGELFF	TGCAGCGTTGAAAGGGGGAGCACCGGGGAGCTGTTTTTT
TRBJ2-7	NA	TRBD1	TRBV19	CASSLMRTGDYEQYF	TGTGCCAGTAGCCTCATGAGGACAGGAGATTACGAGCAGTACTTC
TRBJ1-1	NA	NA	TRBV6-1	CASSRPAEAFF	TGTGCCAGCAGCCGTCCCGCTGAAGCTTTCTTT
TRBJ1-5	NA	TRBD1	TRBV27	CASSWGGRGLQPQHF	TGTGCCAGCAGTTGGGGGGGCAGGGGGCTGCAGCCCCAGCATTTT
TRBJ2-2	NA	TRBD1	TRBV7-3	CASSSQPGQGAGELFF	TGTGCCAGCAGCTCTCAACCGGGACAGGGTGCCGGGGAGCTGTTTTTT